The 26 T cell receptor beta chains given below trace back to one sample, sequenced in a study of T cell clonality in common variable immunodeficiency. Assay: immunoSEQ multiplex PCR; the TCRdb copy retains only in-frame clones and omits some. There are some 50,000 clones in the sample, none observed a single time. Specimen: peripheral blood mononuclear cells. These receptors originate from a person aged 18-70 years in good health.

This clone was seen repeatedly, ten times or more. The read finishes 3 residues shy of the CDR3 end, and the germline J gene is used to complete it. The chain uses TRBV7-2 and TRBJ1-4; maybe TRBD1 (6 bases). Germline CDR1 and CDR2: SGHTA and FQGNSA. The V end was cut by 1 base, the J end by 8 bases, with 14 bases between. CDR3 length equals 15 residues. CDR3 loop: CASSLGGGKREKLFF. Incomplete CDR3 DNA: TGTGCCAGCAGCTTAGGAGGGGGTAAAAGAGAAAAA. Full variable domain (missing parts from reference TRBV7-2 and TRBJ1-4): GAGVSQSPSNKVTEKGKDVELRCDPISGHTALYWYRQSLGQGLEFLIYFQGNSAPDKSGLPSDRFSAERTGGSVSTLTIQRTQQEDSAVYLCASSLGGGKREKLFFGSGTQLSVL.

Ten or more counts support this clone. This CDR3 is CAWSPDSQPNYGYTF. The part of the CDR3 DNA that was read is TGTGCCTGGAGTCCCGACAGCCAGCCTAACTATGGC. The V gene is TRBV30, the J gene TRBJ1-2; a possible D gene is TRBD1 (5 bases). The read ends 3 residues shy of where the CDR3 ends; the end is completed using the germline J gene. The CDR3 totals 15 residues. Trimming stripped 2 bases from V and 0 bases from J, with 13 bases between. CDR1 is GTSNPN and CDR2 is SVGIG in the germline V gene (reference sequence).

This clone was counted ten times or more. Read sequence stops 3 residues before the CDR3 end, and the germline J gene provides the missing end. The rearrangement uses TRBV2 and TRBJ2-4, with TRBD2 identical over 15 bases. Germline-derived CDR1 and CDR2 are SNHLY and FYNNEI. The CDR3 sequence is 16 residues long. The ends lost 6 bases at V and 7 bases at J; junction bases unmatched: 7. The CDR3 is CASRIGLAGGRNIQYF. CDR3 DNA, as far as it was read: TGTGCCAGCAGGATTGGACTAGCGGGGGGGCGGAACATT.

This clone occurred many times. The read comes to an end 3 residues before the CDR3 does, leaving the germline J gene to fill in the end. This rearrangement joins TRBV30 to TRBJ2-3, with TRBD1 matching over 8 bases. Germline V gene sequence: CDR1 GTSNPN, CDR2 SVGIG (reference sequence). This CDR3 has 15 amino acids. Trimming cost V 1 base and J 4 bases; bases outside gene matches: 7. The CDR3 DNA, read in part, is TGTGCCTGGAGTGAAGTGGACAGGGAGGCAGATACG. It translates to CAWSEVDREADT. The complete CDR3 protein is CAWSEVDREADTQYF.

This clone was picked up many times. Coverage ceases 3 residues before the CDR3 finishes, and the germline J gene fills in the end. The V and J genes are TRBV12-3 or TRBV12-4 and TRBJ1-1, with 8 positions matching TRBD1. This CDR3 spans 11 amino acids. The CDR3 here is CASIRTGEAFF. The DNA read from the CDR3 is TGTGCCAGCATCAGGACAGGGGAA.

This clone has ten or more counts. The CDR3 loop is CASSQALVRTGGDTQYF. The CDR3 bases that were read are TGCGCCAGCAGCCAAGCTTTGGTCCGTACAGGGGGAGATACG. V gene TRBV4-1 combines with J gene TRBJ2-3; 8 bases align to TRBD1. The missing CDR3 end, 3 residues past where the read stops, is filled in from the germline J gene. Germline V gene sequence: CDR1 MGHRA, CDR2 YSYEKL. This CDR3 spans 17 amino acids. The V segment lost 1 base and the J segment 5 bases; nucleotides outside the gene matches: 11.

The sample holds many counts of this clone. The part of the CDR3 DNA that was read is TGTGCCAGCAGTGGGGGCAGGGAAATGCAGCCC. Residues: CASSGGREMQP. The complete CDR3 reads CASSGGREMQPQHF. This chain uses TRBV6-1 with TRBJ1-5, with D maybe TRBD1 (5 bases). Read sequence stops 3 residues before the CDR3 end, and the germline J gene provides the missing end. Germline values: CDR1 MNHNS, CDR2 SASEGT. CDR3 length: 14 amino acids. Trimming shortened V by 4 bases and J by 7 bases, and 14 bases separated the two germline ends.

This clone has a count of ten or more. The CDR3 goes on 3 residues after the read ends, and that part is filled in from the germline J gene. The J gene is TRBJ2-1, the V gene TRBV30, with D hard to call. Between the trimmed V and J ends, which lost 2 bases and 9 bases, there was a span of 11 bases. CDR1 is GTSNPN and CDR2 is SVGIG in the germline V gene (reference sequence). This CDR3 has 12 amino acids. The CDR3 DNA, read in part, is TGTGCCTGGAGTCCGGTGCGTTTTGAG. It is translated as CAWSPVRFE. The whole CDR3 is CAWSPVRFEQFF.

There are many counts of this clone. CDR3 region: CASSQEAPRGSNQPQHF. The covered CDR3 bases are TGCGCCAGCAGCCAAGAGGCCCCCAGGGGCTCCAATCAGCCC. J is TRBJ1-5 and V is TRBV4-1; maybe TRBD1 (6 bases). The read falls 3 residues short of the CDR3 end, and the missing part is taken from the germline J gene. Germline V gene data show CDR1 as MGHRA and CDR2 as YSYEKL. The CDR3 has 17 residues. V was shortened by 0 bases and J by 3 bases, with 15 bases between the two germline ends.

This clone was counted many times. The observed sequence ends 3 residues before the CDR3 terminus, with the missing tail filled in from the germline J gene. V is TRBV5-1 and J is TRBJ2-5, with TRBD1 identical over 9 bases. This CDR3 comprises 16 residues. V lost 4 bases and J lost 4; bases outside the gene matches: 11. Germline lookup yields CDR1 SGHRS and CDR2 YFSETQ. CDR3 region: CASSTGQGFSGETQYF. The DNA read from the CDR3 is TGCGCCAGCAGCACTGGACAGGGGTTTTCGGGAGAGACC.

This clone was counted ten times or more. The read falls 3 residues short of the CDR3 end, and the missing part is taken from the germline J gene. V gene TRBV7-8 combines with J gene TRBJ1-2; 12 bases are shared with TRBD1. The V segment lost 5 bases and the J segment 4 bases; nucleotides outside the gene matches: 5. The CDR3 spans 15 residues. Germline V gene sequence: CDR1 SGHVS, CDR2 FQNEAQ. CDR3 bases read: TGTGCCAGCAGCGGTCAGGGACAGGGGGCCTATGGC. Its translation: CASSGQGQGAYG. In full, the CDR3 is CASSGQGQGAYGYTF.

Many counts were recorded for this clone. Compared with germline, one end of the junction differs, possibly owing to a read error. The CDR3 end falls 3 residues outside the read, so it is completed with the germline J gene. V is TRBV4-2 and J is TRBJ1-4, with TRBD1 identical over 7 bases. Germline-derived CDR1 and CDR2 are LGHNA and YNFKEQ. The CDR3 contains 17 residues. CDR3 residues: CASSQDRGTATNEKLFF. The covered CDR3 bases are TGCGCCAGCAGCCAAGACCGAGGGACAGCAACTAATGAAAAA.

This clone was seen repeatedly, ten times or more. The read halts 3 residues ahead of the CDR3 end, with the missing end drawn from the germline J gene. The chain has TRBV5-1 and TRBJ1-2; D not certain. CDR3 length equals 13 residues. The germline CDR1 and CDR2 sequences are SGHRS and YFSETQ. V was trimmed by 6 bases and J by 4 bases, leaving 13 bases between them. CDR3 DNA, as far as it was read: TGCGCCAGCACAAAGGACTCCCTCTATGGC. Its translation is CASTKDSLYG. The whole CDR3 reads CASTKDSLYGYTF.

In this sample, this clone turned up many times. The CDR3 end lies 3 residues beyond the end of the read and is filled in from the germline J gene. V and J are TRBV10-3 and TRBJ1-2, with 8 bases identical to TRBD1. The CDR3 is made up of 15 amino acids. With V trimmed by 6 bases and J by 3 bases, 9 bases remained unmatched. Germline-derived CDR1 and CDR2 are ENHRY and SYGVKD. Here the CDR3 reads CAISGTGPLHYGYTF. The CDR3 bases that were read are TGTGCCATCAGCGGGACAGGCCCACTCCACTATGGC.

This clone was seen repeatedly, ten times or more. The CDR3 end is not reached by the read, which stops 3 residues before it; the germline J gene fills it in. This sequence joins TRBV7-9 and TRBJ2-7; the match to TRBD1 covers 7 bases. This CDR3 is 14 amino acids long. The V segment lost 3 bases and the J segment 2 bases; nucleotides outside the gene matches: 4. Germline values: CDR1 SEHNR, CDR2 FQNEAQ (reference sequence). This CDR3 reads CASSFTDRTYEQYF. The sequenced CDR3 bases are TGTGCCAGCAGCTTCACGGACAGGACCTACGAG. The entire variable domain, with the rest obtained from reference TRBV7-9 and TRBJ2-7, is as follows: DTGVSQNPRHKITKRGQNVTFRCDPISEHNRLYWYRQTLGQGPEFLTYFQNEAQLEKSRLLSDRFSAERPKGSFSTLEIQRTEQGDSAMYLCASSFTDRTYEQYFGPGTRLTVT.

This clone has a count of ten or more. The read terminates 3 residues ahead of where the CDR3 ends, so the germline J gene completes it. The chain couples TRBV5-1 to TRBJ1-2; a possible D gene is TRBD1 (6 bases). Germline-derived CDR1 and CDR2 are SGHRS and YFSETQ. Trimming stripped 0 bases from V and 4 bases from J, with 13 bases between. CDR3 length: 15 residues. This chain's CDR3 is CASSLEAGQSYGYTF. The CDR3 DNA, read in part, is TGCGCCAGCAGCTTGGAGGCAGGACAGAGCTATGGC.

This clone was recorded many times. The sequenced fragment ends 3 residues before the CDR3 boundary, so the rest is inferred from the germline J gene. V usage is TRBV5-1 and J usage is TRBJ2-2; D perhaps matches TRBD1 (6 bases). CDR1 and CDR2 from the germline V gene are SGHRS and YFSETQ. This CDR3 has 15 amino acids. CDR3: CASGRSGTTNEKLFF. The sequenced CDR3 bases are TGCGCCAGCGGGAGATCAGGGACAACTAATGAAAAG.

This clone was seen repeatedly, ten times or more. The read terminates 3 residues ahead of where the CDR3 ends, so the germline J gene completes it. V is TRBV7-8 and J is TRBJ2-3; D assignment may be TRBD1 or TRBD2 (5 bases each). The germline gives CDR1 SGHVS, CDR2 FQNEAQ. With 3 bases removed from V and 3 bases from J, the gap between germline ends came to 7 bases. CDR3 size: 13 residues. The CDR3 DNA, read in part, is TGTGCCAGCAGCTTTGAGGGGACAGATACG. Encoded protein: CASSFEGTDT. The entire CDR3 sequence reads CASSFEGTDTQYF.

This clone was recorded at least ten times. The read finishes 3 residues shy of the CDR3 end, and the germline J gene is used to complete it. The chain couples TRBV7-6 to TRBJ2-2; no clear D gene. The V gene's germline CDR1 is SGHVS and CDR2 FNYEAQ. V was pared by 1 base and J by 6 bases, with 6 bases between. The CDR3 consists of 13 residues. The covered CDR3 bases are TGTGCCAGCAGCTTAGTAGGGTCCGGGGAG. Its protein is CASSLVGSGE. The entire CDR3 protein reads CASSLVGSGELFF.

This clone occurred many times. Read sequence stops 3 residues before the CDR3 end, and the germline J gene provides the missing end. The chain carries TRBV20-1 and TRBJ2-5; unclear D gene. The CDR3 covers 11 residues. The germline gives CDR1 DFQATT, CDR2 SNEGSKA (reference sequence). The ends were cut back, 5 bases at V and 5 bases at J, with 9 bases in the middle. The CDR3 region is CSAEQHETQYF. The part of the CDR3 DNA that was read is TGCAGTGCTGAACAACATGAGACC.

This clone was detected ten times or more. The missing CDR3 end, 3 residues past where the read stops, is filled in from the germline J gene. The rearrangement links TRBV14 to TRBJ2-4; 7 bases line up with TRBD1. V was clipped by 1 base and J by 7 bases; unmatched bases: 10. The germline V gene has CDR1 SGHDN and CDR2 FVKESK. This CDR3 region has 16 residues. The CDR3 DNA, read in part, is TGTGCCAGCAGCCAAGGGGGCAAGACAGGGCGTAACATT. Residues: CASSQGGKTGRNI. From start to end, the CDR3 is CASSQGGKTGRNIQYF.

This clone was recorded many times. The read stops 3 residues short of the end of the CDR3; the missing end is completed from the germline J gene. The gene calls are TRBV2 and TRBJ2-7, with a possible D match to TRBD2 (7 bases). The CDR3 contains 14 residues. Germline-derived CDR1 and CDR2 are SNHLY and FYNNEI. Trimming stripped 6 bases from V and 4 bases from J, with 16 bases between. The CDR3 loop reads CASRPGGATYEQYF. The covered CDR3 bases are TGTGCCAGCAGGCCGGGGGGCGCCACTTACGAG.

The table lists this clone with a few counts. The observed sequence ends 3 residues before the CDR3 terminus, with the missing tail filled in from the germline J gene. The rearrangement joins TRBV5-6 to TRBJ2-3; 8 nucleotides line up with TRBD1. The CDR3 extends over 15 amino acids. V trimming: 3 bases; J trimming: 0 bases; junction bases outside the gene matches: 3. The germline V gene has CDR1 SGHDT and CDR2 YYEEEE. The sequenced part of the CDR3 DNA is TGTGCCAGCAGCTGGGGACAGGTGAGCACAGATACG. It specifies CASSWGQVSTDT. The full CDR3 is CASSWGQVSTDTQYF.

This clone was seen repeatedly, ten times or more. The chain's CDR3 is CSVEAGNGYTF. The CDR3 bases that were read are TGCAGCGTTGAGGCAGGGAACGGC. The gene calls are TRBV29-1 and TRBJ1-2; a weak D match, TRBD1 (5 bases). The missing CDR3 end, 3 residues past where the read stops, is filled in from the germline J gene. CDR1 is SQVTM, CDR2 ANQGSEA, per germline. The CDR3 has 11 amino acids.

Points on this clone: The junction and the germline gene differ at one end; a read error may be behind it. The sample contains more than one DNA sequence encoding this CDR3. CDR3 in amino acids: CASSRAGTGGVNTIYF. The sequenced CDR3 bases are TGTGCCAGCAGCCGTGCCGGGACAGGGGGCGTAAACACG. The chain joins TRBV7-6 to TRBJ1-3, with 12 bases lining up with TRBD1. The read halts 3 residues ahead of the CDR3 end, with the missing end drawn from the germline J gene. CDR1 SGHVS and CDR2 FNYEAQ come from the germline V gene. The CDR3 runs 16 residues.

At least ten counts were recorded for this clone. With the read ending 3 residues before the CDR3 end, the germline J gene is used to fill in that end. The V call is TRBV30, the J call TRBJ1-5, with 8 bases fitting TRBD1. The CDR3 is made up of 14 amino acids. The V segment lost 1 base and the J segment 7 bases; nucleotides outside the gene matches: 6. CDR1 GTSNPN and CDR2 SVGIG come from the germline V gene (reference sequence). The CDR3 is CAWSGTGIRQPQHF. The covered CDR3 bases are TGTGCCTGGAGTGGGACAGGGATCAGACAGCCC.